The T cell receptor beta chain under discussion was sequenced for a study of identifying expanded T cells in peripheral blood (dated by TCRdb to between 2019 and 2020). Regarding the research as a whole: Four technical replicates, made by sequencing separate aliquots from the same pool of genomic DNA, were compared pairwise.

Study-level results and caveats: It was expected by the authors that biological variance in healthy repertoires might increase further over much longer intervals, such as months to years. Variance in clone template counts between approximately two-week samples significantly increased with total template count across all healthy donors. The binomial model flagged 0.9 to 1.5 differentially abundant clones between technical replicates but around 15 over roughly two weeks and approximately 18 over roughly 4 weeks. Across all healthy-donor time intervals, the beta-binomial model significantly lowered both the number of clones called differentially abundant and the false-positive rate.

During the collection period, no immune events, such as infections, were documented for the healthy donors. To calibrate time-dependent variance in a beta-binomial model of T-cell clone differential abundance, blood repertoires from healthy donors were used as a training cohort. The training cohort was composed of roughly 10 healthy donors, 3 female and 7 male. On average the donors were around 39 years old, and their ages spanned about 25 to 64 years. Whole blood was collected from each healthy donor at three time points spaced two weeks apart and obtained from a commercial supplier. For immunosequencing, genomic DNA was extracted from whole blood that had not been sorted. TCRbeta CDR3 regions were profiled by bias-controlled multiplex PCR amplification of genomic DNA with the immunoSEQ Assay. From the authors' description of their analysis: To quantify the absolute abundance of each unique TCRbeta CDR3 region, the sequences were collapsed and filtered. Differential abundance was tested with a binomial (Fisher-equivalent) model and with a beta-binomial model adding time-dependent variance fitted from healthy donors. Clones with fewer than 5 combined templates were excluded, and clones with Benjamini-Hochberg FDR below 0.01 were called differentially abundant. The form v = (b*log(k)+a)^2 was used to model beta-binomial variance as a function of total template count across the two samples. TCRdb provides this immuneACCESS table in a form limited to in-frame rearrangements. Some clones are lacking; in checked studies, under half of them reflect an unresolved V gene, and why the rest are absent is not known. V and J calls plus clone size are reproduced from that table; the DNA served to infer D and trimming. This sample has over 85,000 clones in its table, and approximately 81% of those were observed once. The leading ten clones occupy 3.5% to 5% of the sample.

In the case of this clone: The specificity of this receptor is unknown. Base quality data are lacking; no much larger clone is found one base away.

In the germline V gene, CDR1 corresponds to MNHNS and CDR2 to SASEGT. The CDR3 sequence holds 13 residues, the cysteine and phenylalanine included. The DNA shown is the 39-base CDR3, in frame from base 1. V and J are truncated by 2 bases and 4 bases respectively, leaving an intervening sequence of 6 bases. This receptor was obtained from a person aged 18-70 years in good health. The sequence links TRBV6-1 to TRBJ1-3; the D gene identity is not certain. The material sequenced was blood. The CDR3 is CASSEYRGNTIYF. In nucleotide form, the sequence is TGTGCCAGCAGTGAATACCGCGGAAACACCATATATTTT.